This TCR beta chain was sequenced for a study of shared clonotypes between healthy human individuals. Sequencing was performed with immunoSEQ multiplex PCR; in TCRdb, only in-frame clones are kept and a portion is missing. The sample records about 2.1 million clones, 85% to 95% being singletons. Only CD45RO-negative cells positively selected for CCR7 counted as naive CD8 cells, so terminally differentiated effector memory CD45RA+ cells were excluded. This clone appeared a single time. Per germline, CDR1 MNHNY and CDR2 SVGAGI (reference sequence). CDR3 length: 14 amino acids. Trimming shortened V by 7 bases and J by 3 bases, and 15 bases separated the two germline ends.

This chain uses TRBV6-6 with TRBJ1-1; no reliable D call. The sequencing input was naive CD8+ T cells from PBMCs. The receptor's source is a man aged 18 to 29 in good health. Some clones in this sample may be carry-over from other donors' samples. This chain's CDR3 is CASKTLDLYTEAFF. The CDR3 bases are TGTGCCAGCAAAACCCTGGACCTATACACTGAAGCTTTCTTT.